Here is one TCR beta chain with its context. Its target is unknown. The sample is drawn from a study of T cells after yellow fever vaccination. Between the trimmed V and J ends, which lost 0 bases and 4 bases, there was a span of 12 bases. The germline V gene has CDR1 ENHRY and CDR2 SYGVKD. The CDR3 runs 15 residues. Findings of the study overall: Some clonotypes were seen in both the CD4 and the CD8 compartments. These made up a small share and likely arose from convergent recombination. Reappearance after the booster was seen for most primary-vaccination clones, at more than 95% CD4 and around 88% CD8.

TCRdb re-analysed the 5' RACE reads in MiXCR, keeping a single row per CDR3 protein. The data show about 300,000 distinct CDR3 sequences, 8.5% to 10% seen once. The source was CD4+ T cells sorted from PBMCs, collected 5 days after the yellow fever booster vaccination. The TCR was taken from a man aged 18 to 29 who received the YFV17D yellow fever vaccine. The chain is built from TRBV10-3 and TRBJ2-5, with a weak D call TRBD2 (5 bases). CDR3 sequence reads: CAISESVVSAETQYF. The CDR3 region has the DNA TGTGCCATCAGTGAGTCGGTTGTTAGCGCAGAGACCCAGTACTTC.